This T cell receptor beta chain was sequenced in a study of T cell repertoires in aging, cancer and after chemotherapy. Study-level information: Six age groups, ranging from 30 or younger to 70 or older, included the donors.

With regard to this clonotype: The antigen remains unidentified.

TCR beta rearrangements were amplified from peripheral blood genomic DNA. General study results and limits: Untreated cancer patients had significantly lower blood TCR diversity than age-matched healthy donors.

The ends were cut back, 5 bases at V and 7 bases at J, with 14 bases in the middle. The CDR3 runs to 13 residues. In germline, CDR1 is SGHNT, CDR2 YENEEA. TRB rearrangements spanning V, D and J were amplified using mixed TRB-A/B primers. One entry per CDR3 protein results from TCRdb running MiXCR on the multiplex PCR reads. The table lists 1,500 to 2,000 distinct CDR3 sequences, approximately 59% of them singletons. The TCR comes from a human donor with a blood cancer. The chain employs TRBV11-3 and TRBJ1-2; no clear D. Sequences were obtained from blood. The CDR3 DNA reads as TGTGCCAGCAGCGGAACTCGTACGGGTGGCTACACCTTC. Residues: CASSGTRTGGYTF.